These T cell receptor beta chains were read from a single sample in a study of graft-versus-host responses after intestinal transplantation. What these receptors recognize is not known. Here immunoSEQ multiplex PCR was the method, and the copy in TCRdb shows in-frame clones only, minus some. This sample yields 75,000 to 100,000 clones, of which about nine tenths are seen a single time; about 0.18% belongs to the top ten. This specimen was unstimulated CD4+ T cells sorted from spleen or lymph node cells, taken before transplant. These receptors originate from a human donor who was the organ donor for an intestinal transplant. The conserved cysteine and the conserved F or W are not part of the CDR3 here. Fields, in order: CDR3 protein, V gene, clone size. Clone size is not always given. Where it is, it says once, few, many or a class for expanded clones.

cdr3_aa: ASSFSGGSYEQY
v_call: TRBV7-3
clone_size: .

cdr3_aa: ASNKSRDRGTPLH
v_call: TRBV19
clone_size: .

cdr3_aa: ASSQNLGANVLT
v_call: TRBV7-2
clone_size: .

cdr3_aa: ASSIVPGARYEQY
v_call: TRBV19
clone_size: once

cdr3_aa: ASSQAGTGYGYT
v_call: TRBV4-3
clone_size: .

cdr3_aa: ASSYRGEQY
v_call: TRBV6-6
clone_size: .

cdr3_aa: ASSQDRTGAEGNSPLH
v_call: TRBV4-1
clone_size: .

cdr3_aa: AWSVVLNEAF
v_call: TRBV30
clone_size: .

cdr3_aa: SVVEGRDEQF
v_call: TRBV29-1
clone_size: once

cdr3_aa: ASSFRDRVNYGYT
v_call: TRBV28
clone_size: .

cdr3_aa: ASSWTGNSPLH
v_call: TRBV5-1
clone_size: .

cdr3_aa: ASSQARSGWNEQF
v_call: TRBV4-1
clone_size: .

cdr3_aa: ASSAGQGFSPLH
v_call: TRBV9
clone_size: few

cdr3_aa: ASRNGLAGGQGGELF
v_call: TRBV5-6
clone_size: .

cdr3_aa: ASTHQGAGQRYGYT
v_call: TRBV7-3
clone_size: once

cdr3_aa: ASSADRHSYEQY
v_call: TRBV21-1
clone_size: few

cdr3_aa: ASIPTPGNEKLF
v_call: TRBV19
clone_size: .

cdr3_aa: AWGDRNPYEQY
v_call: TRBV30
clone_size: .

cdr3_aa: ATSRDAGGGGETQY
v_call: TRBV15
clone_size: .